This is a list of T cell receptor beta chains from one sample in a study of CD8 T cells in ankylosing spondylitis. TCRdb independently ran MiXCR on the 5' RACE reads; one entry per CDR3 protein. The sample has 200,000 to 250,000 distinct CDR3 sequences; roughly a tenth are singletons. The sequenced material came from blood, either unsorted or a sorted T cell fraction (not recorded which). Receptors originate from a male donor with ankylosing spondylitis or in good health (not recorded which). Each CDR3 is given with its conserved first and last residue. D genes are given only for firm matches. Size is stated for part of the rows, as once, few or many counts, or as a class when the clone is expanded.

- TRBJ1-5 many TRBV6-1 TGTGCCAGCAGTGACCACATGGGAACCGGTCAGCCCCAGCATTTT CASSDHMGTGQPQHF
- TRBJ2-2 few TRBV5-1 TGCGCCAGCAGCTTGCCAGATAACACCGGGGAGCTGTTTTTT CASSLPDNTGELFF
- TRBJ2-1 - TRBV5-1 TGCGCCAGCAGCTTGACTAGGGGGGCCAACTACAATGAGCAGTTCTTC CASSLTRGANYNEQFF
TRBD1 TRBJ2-3 many TRBV7-9 TGTGCCAGCAGCCGGGACAGCGATACGCAGTATTTT CASSRDSDTQYF
- TRBJ2-5 - TRBV12-3/TRBV12-4 TGTGCCAGCAGTCGGTCATACCCGAGGGGCGGGACCCAGTACTTC CASSRSYPRGGTQYF
TRBD1 TRBJ1-1 many TRBV10-3 TGTGCCATGTCCCGGGACAGGGGTTTGAACACTGAAGCTTTCTTT CAMSRDRGLNTEAFF
TRBD2 TRBJ2-5 - TRBV7-9 TGTGCCAGCAGCCTCCGGGAGGGTGGGACCCAGTACTTC CASSLREGGTQYF
- TRBJ1-6 few TRBV10-2 TGCGCCAGCAGTGAGAGAGGGGGGACCTATAATTCACCCCTCCACTTT CASSERGGTYNSPLHF
- TRBJ2-5 few TRBV29-1 TGCAGCGTCTACAGTCTCAGTGACCAAGAGACCCAGTACTTC CSVYSLSDQETQYF
TRBD1 TRBJ1-1 many TRBV5-6 TGTGCCAGCAAGCCGACAGGGGGTGGTTGGACTGAAGCTTTCTTT CASKPTGGGWTEAFF
- TRBJ2-1 many TRBV6-4 TGTGCCAGCAGTGAAGGTGCGACATCCGTGCAGTTCTTC CASSEGATSVQFF
- TRBJ2-3 - TRBV11-2 TGTGCCAGCAGCTTAGAACGTATGAGGGGGGCAAGCACAGATACGCAGTATTTT CASSLERMRGASTDTQYF
- TRBJ1-3 - TRBV2 TGTGCCAGCAGTGGGACGTACTCTGGAAACACCATATATTTT CASSGTYSGNTIYF
TRBD2 TRBJ2-7 many TRBV5-6 TGTGCCAGCAGCTTGGAATGGGGGGAGGGTCTGACCTACGAGCAGTACTTC CASSLEWGEGLTYEQYF
- TRBJ1-1 many TRBV5-1 TGCGCCAGCAGCCTGGATGGGGGTCCTGAAGCTTTCTTT CASSLDGGPEAFF
- TRBJ2-7 few TRBV12-3/TRBV12-4 TGTGCCAGCAGTCTCACCTCGACCCACGAGCAGTACTTC CASSLTSTHEQYF
TRBD1 TRBJ1-1 many TRBV6-1 TGTGCCAGCAGTCGGAATAGACAGGGAGACACTGAAGCTTTCTTT CASSRNRQGDTEAFF
- TRBJ1-4 many TRBV3-1 TGTGCCAGCAGCCAAGACCCGACAGGAGCGAATGAAAAACTGTTTTTT CASSQDPTGANEKLFF
TRBD1 TRBJ2-7 many TRBV20-1 TGCAGTGCTAGGAGGACAGGGATGGTCTACGAGCAGTACTTC CSARRTGMVYEQYF
- TRBJ2-3 many TRBV12-3/TRBV12-4 TGTGCCAGCAGTTTAGGGGGCCCAGATACGCAGTATTTT CASSLGGPDTQYF
TRBD1 TRBJ2-7 - TRBV7-9 TGTGCCAGCAGCTTAGACAGGGGGTACGACGAGCAGTACTTC CASSLDRGYDEQYF
- TRBJ2-7 - TRBV19 TGTGCCAGTAGTATTATCGCAGGGGATGGCGAGCAGTACTTC CASSIIAGDGEQYF
TRBD1 TRBJ2-2 many TRBV5-1 TGCGCCAGCTCTAGCCTCTCTAGACAGGGAAGCGGCGGGGAGCTGTTTTTT CASSSLSRQGSGGELFF
- TRBJ2-1 - TRBV29-1 TGCACCCTTGCCGAGGGGAATGAGCAGTTCTTC CTLAEGNEQFF
- TRBJ2-2 many TRBV24-1 TGTGCCACCAGTGATTTAAAGGCAGGGTTCACCGGGGAGCTGTTTTTT CATSDLKAGFTGELFF
- TRBJ2-3 - TRBV13 TGTGCCAGCCAGTCTAGTCCAGATACGCAGTATTTT CASQSSPDTQYF
TRBD1 TRBJ1-2 - TRBV7-3 TGTGCCAGCAGCTCCGGGACAGGGTCGCTCGGCTACACCTTC CASSSGTGSLGYTF